The next 27 T cell receptor beta chains were all read from a single sample in a study of prognosis after radiotherapy for stage I lung cancer. Multiplex PCR, run in two rounds, amplified TCR beta CDR3 from genomic DNA. Gene-specific TRBV and TRBJ primers were used in PCR round one. TCRdb reanalysed the multiplex PCR reads using MiXCR and keeps one entry per CDR3 protein. The sample shows around 20,000 distinct CDR3 sequences, roughly 46% of them seen only once. The sample consisted of PBMCs, taken before or after stereotactic body radiation therapy (not recorded which). These receptors were taken from a donor aged 50 or older with non-small cell lung cancer.

Turning to this clonotype: At one of its ends the junction is not consistent with the germline gene, which may arise from a read error. The chain has TRBV5-1 and TRBJ2-1, with 7 nucleotides matching TRBD1. Germline CDR1 is SGHRS and CDR2 is YFSETQ. The CDR3 length is 14 residues. The CDR3 DNA reads as TGCACCAGCACCCAAATTGACAGGGAAGATGAGCAGTTCTTC. Protein sequence: CTSTQIDREDEQFF.

This clonotype was picked up many times. The chain is built from TRBV20-1 and TRBJ2-1; 8 bases fit TRBD2. The CDR3 runs 15 residues. Per germline, CDR1 DFQATT and CDR2 SNEGSKA (reference sequence). V was clipped by 6 bases and J by 0 bases; unmatched bases: 7. CDR3 protein: CSAQSGGSSYNEQFF. In DNA form, the CDR3 reads TGCAGTGCCCAGAGCGGGGGCAGCTCCTACAATGAGCAGTTCTTC.

This clonotype was observed many times. The rearrangement links TRBV27 to TRBJ2-1; the match to TRBD2 covers 7 bases. Losses at the gene ends were 6 bases for V and 10 bases for J; bases not matched to a gene: 6. This CDR3 is 12 amino acids long. The germline V gene has CDR1 MNHEY and CDR2 SMNVEV (reference sequence). Here the CDR3 reads CASSLWGGEQFF. Written as DNA, the CDR3 is TGTGCCAGCAGCCTTTGGGGGGGAGAGCAGTTCTTC.

In regard to this clonotype: At one end, the junction sequence differs from germline, possibly due to a read error. The V and J genes are TRBV6-4 and TRBJ2-1; 8 bases match TRBD2. Germline V gives CDR1 MRHNA, CDR2 SNTAGT. The CDR3 covers 16 residues. CDR3 region: CASSYSTSVSYNEQFF. In DNA, the CDR3 is TGTGCCAGCAGTTACTCGACTAGCGTCTCCTACAATGAGCAGTTCTTC.

This clonotype has a count of ten or more. The gene calls are TRBV5-6 and TRBJ1-4; a weak D match, TRBD1 (6 bases). V was cut by 4 bases and J by 7 bases, with 17 bases left in between. This CDR3 region has 15 residues. The germline V gene has CDR1 SGHDT and CDR2 YYEEEE. This chain's CDR3 is CASSIQQGDGEKLFF. CDR3 DNA sequence: TGTGCCAGCAGCATTCAACAGGGTGACGGTGAAAAACTGTTTTTT.

In its sample, this clonotype was seen many times. This chain joins TRBV7-3 and TRBJ2-3, with D unclear. CDR1 is SGHTA and CDR2 is FQGTGA in the germline V gene. The CDR3 spans 14 residues. V lost 5 bases to trimming and J lost 0 bases, with 9 bases between them. The CDR3 nucleotides are TGTGCCAGCAGCCCGTTTGGGAGCACAGATACGCAGTATTTT. Translation: CASSPFGSTDTQYF.

As to this clonotype: Only one base separates this from a far larger clonotype, so it likely reflects a read error. The rearrangement uses TRBV6-4 and TRBJ2-3; 7 bases line up with TRBD1. The CDR3 covers 15 residues. V trimming: 6 bases; J trimming: 1 base; junction bases outside the gene matches: 7. CDR1 and CDR2 from the germline V gene are MRHNA and SNTAGT. The CDR3 spells CASSRCQGGTDTQYF. Here the CDR3 DNA reads TGTGCCAGCAGCCGGTGCCAGGGGGGCACAGATACGCAGTATTTT.

The chain links TRBV6-5 to TRBJ2-7; 7 nucleotides match TRBD2. CDR3 size: 18 residues. The germline CDR1 and CDR2 sequences are MNHEY and SVGAGI. V shed 2 bases, J shed 2 bases, and the junction held 15 bases outside the gene matches. CDR3 region: CASSYTVAASGITYEQYF. CDR3 nucleotide sequence: TGTGCCAGCAGTTACACGGTAGCTGCTAGCGGAATAACCTACGAGCAGTACTTC.

This clonotype turned up a few times. A far larger clone differs by one base, so this is likely a read error. V gene TRBV27 combines with J gene TRBJ1-2; perhaps TRBD1 as D (6 bases). Germline assignment: CDR1 MNHEY and CDR2 SMNVEV (reference sequence). This CDR3 is 13 amino acids long. The V end lost 5 bases, the J end lost 7 bases, and 14 bases lay between the germline ends. The CDR3 sequence: CASSQQGIGGYTF. DNA of the CDR3: TGTGCCAGCAGTCAACAGGGAATTGGTGGCTACACCTTC.

The gene calls are TRBV9 and TRBJ2-1, with 9 bases lining up with TRBD2. CDR1 SGDLS and CDR2 YYNGEE come from the germline V gene. CDR3 length: 15 amino acids. Unmatched junction bases numbered 6, after V lost 4 bases and J lost 4 bases. This CDR3 is CASSSPSGGYNEQFF. CDR3 bases: TGTGCCAGCAGCTCTCCCAGCGGGGGGTACAATGAGCAGTTCTTC. Full variable domain (missing parts from reference TRBV9 and TRBJ2-1): DSGVTQTPKHLITATGQRVTLRCSPRSGDLSVYWYQQSLDQGLQFLIQYYNGEERAKGNILERFSAQQFPDLHSELNLSSLELGDSALYFCASSSPSGGYNEQFFGPGTRLTVL.

This clonotype occurred many times. The CDR3 here is CASSSGLLWGRGQGGYSNQPQHF. CDR3 in DNA: TGTGCCAGCAGTTCAGGACTCCTATGGGGAAGGGGACAGGGCGGGTATAGCAATCAGCCCCAGCATTTT. The genes are TRBV28 and TRBJ1-5; 9 bases align to TRBD1. Germline CDR1 and CDR2: MDHEN and SYDVKM. The CDR3 runs 23 residues. V trimming: 4 bases; J trimming: 0 bases; junction bases outside the gene matches: 25.

The chain is built from TRBV11-3 and TRBJ2-7; possible D gene TRBD2, 6 bases. In germline, CDR1 is SGHNT, CDR2 YENEEA. Between the trimmed V and J ends, which lost 1 base and 3 bases, there was a span of 13 bases. CDR3 size: 15 residues. CDR3 coding DNA: TGTGCCAGCAGCTTAGGAGGAATGGGGGGCTACGAGCAGTACTTC. Its protein is CASSLGGMGGYEQYF.

This chain uses TRBV28 with TRBJ1-5; 7 bases agree with TRBD1. The CDR3 covers 13 residues. The V and J ends lost 5 bases and 8 bases, in that order; junction bases with no gene match: 6. The germline V gene has CDR1 MDHEN and CDR2 SYDVKM. The CDR3, as DNA: TGTGCCAGCAGTGACGACAGGGCCAAGCCCCAGCATTTT. Protein: CASSDDRAKPQHF.

This clonotype was seen at least ten times. CDR3 in DNA: TGTGCCAGTACCTTAACCGGGACAGGGGGCGTTAGGGCTGAAGCTTTCTTT. This gives the protein CASTLTGTGGVRAEAFF. The rearrangement links TRBV19 to TRBJ1-1; 12 bases are shared with TRBD1. The germline V gene encodes CDR1 LNHDA and CDR2 SQIVND (reference sequence). The V and J ends lost 7 bases and 6 bases, in that order; junction bases with no gene match: 15. This CDR3 region has 17 residues.

This clonotype is termed medium-sized (0.01 to 0.1%). The V and J genes are TRBV2 and TRBJ2-7; 7 positions match TRBD1. There are 14 residues in the CDR3. CDR1 and CDR2 (germline): SNHLY, FYNNEI. V gave up 2 bases and J gave up 3 bases; unmatched junction bases: 4. CDR3 nucleotide sequence: TGTGCCAGCAGTGAATTTAGGGACAGCTACGAGCAGTACTTC. Amino acids: CASSEFRDSYEQYF.

The chain links TRBV9 to TRBJ1-1; the match to TRBD1 covers 7 bases. This CDR3 is built from 16 residues. Germline loops: CDR1 SGDLS, CDR2 YYNGEE. Losses at the gene ends were 4 bases for V and 0 bases for J; bases not matched to a gene: 9. DNA for the CDR3: TGTGCCAGCAGCCCACGGACAGGCGGACTGAACACTGAAGCTTTCTTT. Translation: CASSPRTGGLNTEAFF.

For this clonotype: One end of the junction fails to match germline, which may point to a read error. The chain is built from TRBV11-3 and TRBJ2-2; no clear D. Per the germline V gene, CDR1 is SGHNT and CDR2 is YENEEA. The CDR3 covers 13 residues. Written as DNA, the CDR3 is TGTGCCAGCAGCGTAGACACGAGTAGGGAGCTGTTTTTT. The encoded protein is CASSVDTSRELFF. Complete variable domain (other parts from reference TRBV11-3 and TRBJ2-2): EAGVVQSPRYKIIEKKQPVAFWCNPISGHNTLYWYLQNLGQGPELLIRYENEEAVDDSQLPKDRFSAERLKGVDSTLKIQPAELGDSAVYLCASSVDTSRELFFGEGSRLTVL.

The chain carries TRBV2 and TRBJ1-4, with 8 bases lining up with TRBD1. Per germline, CDR1 SNHLY and CDR2 FYNNEI. V was pared by 3 bases and J by 6 bases, with 6 bases of the junction left unmatched. The CDR3 consists of 15 residues. The CDR3 loop reads CASSDTRTGYEKLFF. CDR3 bases: TGTGCCAGCAGTGATACCCGGACAGGGTATGAAAAACTGTTTTTT.

This clonotype came up many times. The chain combines TRBV5-1 with TRBJ2-7; 10 bases are a match to TRBD1. Germline CDR1 is SGHRS and CDR2 is YFSETQ. J gave up 2 bases and V 4 bases, and 3 bases lay outside the gene matches. The CDR3 sequence is 14 residues long. The CDR3 DNA reads as TGCGCCAGCAGCGGGACAGGGGACCCCTACGAGCAGTACTTC. This encodes CASSGTGDPYEQYF.

As concerns this clonotype: A much larger clone lies a single base off, so this may be a read error. This chain connects TRBV5-8 to TRBJ1-6; 7 bases line up with TRBD1. After removal of 3 bases from V and 7 bases from J, the junction contained 4 bases not matched to a gene. The CDR3 is 14 amino acids. The germline gives CDR1 SGHTS, CDR2 YDEGEE. The CDR3 bases are TGTGCCAGCAGCTCCGGACAGGTCAATTCACCCCTCCACTTT. Translated: CASSSGQVNSPLHF.

The genes are TRBV27 and TRBJ1-1; 9 bases are shared with TRBD1. Germline values: CDR1 MNHEY, CDR2 SMNVEV (reference sequence). The V segment lost 2 bases and the J segment 7 bases; nucleotides outside the gene matches: 5. The CDR3 sequence is 14 residues long. CDR3 protein: CASSLTGGGNEAFF. DNA for the CDR3: TGTGCCAGCAGTTTAACAGGGGGCGGAAATGAAGCTTTCTTT.

V usage is TRBV20-1 and J usage is TRBJ1-6; D remains unclear. This CDR3 has 13 residues. V lost 3 bases and J lost 7, with 10 bases in between. Per germline, CDR1 DFQATT and CDR2 SNEGSKA (reference sequence). CDR3 DNA: TGCAGTGCTAGCCCAGGCTCAAATTCACCCCTCCACTTT. Amino acid sequence: CSASPGSNSPLHF.

This clonotype showed up many times. The rearrangement links TRBV24-1 to TRBJ2-5; tentatively, D is TRBD1 (8 bases). Per the germline V gene, CDR1 is KGHDR and CDR2 is SFDVKD. V was clipped by 1 base and J by 5 bases, with 13 bases between them. The CDR3 spans 15 residues. In DNA form, the CDR3 reads TGTGCCACCAGTGATTTACAGGGGGGGTCGGAGACCCAGTACTTC. Its protein product is CATSDLQGGSETQYF.

The sample holds many counts of this clonotype. This chain joins TRBV13 and TRBJ1-1; 7 bases agree with TRBD1. The CDR3 sequence is 14 residues long. Per the germline V gene, CDR1 is PRHDT and CDR2 is FYEKMQ (reference sequence). V lost 1 base to trimming and J lost 6 bases; unmatched junction nucleotides: 5. The CDR3: CASSLEGQLPEAFF. In nucleotides, the CDR3 is TGTGCCAGCAGCTTAGAGGGACAGCTCCCTGAAGCTTTCTTT.

Of note for this clonotype: At one of its ends the junction is not consistent with the germline gene, which may arise from a read error. This chain connects TRBV6-2 or TRBV6-3 to TRBJ2-2, with a weak D call TRBD2 (7 bases). The CDR3 is 14 residues long. Germline CDR1 MNHEY, CDR2 SVGEGT. Written as DNA, the CDR3 is TGTGCCAACAGGGTTTATGGGGGGGCCGGTGAGCTGTTTTTT. As protein: CANRVYGGAGELFF.

Ten or more counts support this clonotype. The rearrangement uses TRBV20-1 and TRBJ2-5, with 9 bases identical to TRBD2. This CDR3 spans 15 amino acids. The ends lost 1 base at V and 4 bases at J; junction bases unmatched: 7. From germline, CDR1 is DFQATT and CDR2 SNEGSKA (reference sequence). This chain's CDR3 is CSARVARGGGETQYF. CDR3 in DNA: TGCAGTGCTAGAGTCGCGCGGGGGGGAGGAGAGACCCAGTACTTC.

The chain is built from TRBV19 and TRBJ2-7, with 7 positions matching TRBD1. V lost 8 bases, J lost 0 bases, and 4 bases stayed unmatched. CDR1 LNHDA and CDR2 SQIVND come from the germline V gene (reference sequence). This CDR3 has 13 amino acids. In DNA form, the CDR3 reads TGTGCCAGTGCCGGGACAGACTCCTACGAGCAGTACTTC. Its protein product is CASAGTDSYEQYF.